The clone carrying this T cell receptor beta chain has just a few counts. This specimen comes from a study of human T cells and chemical hapten exposure. Study-wide background: Predominantly women, the patients had alopecia areata, totalis or universalis.

Individual cDNA molecules in this library carried unique molecular identifiers. In the source study's methods: Between 23,224 and 690,600 TCRs appeared in each sample, and the median stood at 95,638. TCRdb reprocessed the RACE reads with MiXCR, giving one entry per CDR3 protein. These V and J calls are TCRdb output, not the study's own analysis. The repertoire includes 84,000 or so distinct CDR3 sequences, 8.5% of them detected once, and just over 2.5% sits in the top ten. Indicated time point: pre-sensitization, week 0. Regarding treatment: therapeutic diphenylcyclopropenone sensitization with weekly scalp DPC. Blood draws came before every patch-test application. The sequenced sample was whole blood, obtained in connection with sensitization to the hapten diphenylcyclopropenone (DPC). The clonotype originates from a middle-aged man with alopecia areata. Some clones in this sample may be carry-over from other donors' samples.

CDR3 protein: CSARGFDEQYF. The CDR3 bases are TGCAGTGCTCGGGGTTTTGACGAGCAGTACTTC. The chain links TRBV20-1 to TRBJ2-7; TRBD2 might be the D (5 bases). The germline gives CDR1 DFQATT, CDR2 SNEGSKA (reference sequence). The CDR3 contains 11 residues. Trimming shortened V by 5 bases and J by 5 bases, and 10 bases separated the two germline ends.